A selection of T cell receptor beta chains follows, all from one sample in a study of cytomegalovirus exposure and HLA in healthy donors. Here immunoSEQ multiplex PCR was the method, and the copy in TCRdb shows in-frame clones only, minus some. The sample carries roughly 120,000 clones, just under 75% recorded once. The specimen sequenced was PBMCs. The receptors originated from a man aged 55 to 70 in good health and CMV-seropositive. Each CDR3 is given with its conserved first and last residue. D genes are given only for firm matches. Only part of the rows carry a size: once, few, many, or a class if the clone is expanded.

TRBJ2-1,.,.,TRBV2,TGTGCCAGCAGTGTTATCCCCTACAATGAGCAGTTCTTC,CASSVIPYNEQFF
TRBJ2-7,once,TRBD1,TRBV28,TGTGCCAGCACTGCAAGGACCGGGACAGGGGGCCTCGAGCAGTACTTC,CASTARTGTGGLEQYF
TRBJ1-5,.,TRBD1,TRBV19,TGTGCCAGTACTTGGACAGGGCCTGACCAGCCCCAGCATTTT,CASTWTGPDQPQHF
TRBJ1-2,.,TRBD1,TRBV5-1,TGCGCCAGCGCCCGGGACAGGGACGGCTATGGCTACACCTTC,CASARDRDGYGYTF
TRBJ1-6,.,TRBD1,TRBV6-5,TGTGTCGCCAGGGGGGCCCCATTTGATTCACCCCTCCACTTT,CVARGAPFDSPLHF
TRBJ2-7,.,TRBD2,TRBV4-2,TGTGCCAGCAGCCCGGGACTAGCTGGCGAGCAGTACTTC,CASSPGLAGEQYF
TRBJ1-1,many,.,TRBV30,TGTGCCTGGAGTGTTGAGAGATCTGAAGCTTTCTTT,CAWSVERSEAFF
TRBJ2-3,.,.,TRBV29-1,TGCAGCGTTGGGAGTCCAAACACAGATACGCAGTATTTT,CSVGSPNTDTQYF
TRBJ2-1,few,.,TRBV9,TGTGCCAGCAGCCAAGAGGGACTCCCCAATGAGCAGTTCTTC,CASSQEGLPNEQFF
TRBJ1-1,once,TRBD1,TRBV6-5,TGTGCCAGCATTACCGGGACAGACACTGAAGCTTTCTTT,CASITGTDTEAFF
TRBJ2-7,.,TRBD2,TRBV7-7,TGTGCTAGCAGCTTAGATGTGGGGGGGACCTACGAGCAGTACTTC,CASSLDVGGTYEQYF
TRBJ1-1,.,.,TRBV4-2,TGTGCCAGCAGCGAGGGTCATTGGGCCGCTGAAGCTTTCTTT,CASSEGHWAAEAFF
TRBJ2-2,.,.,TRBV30,TGTGCCTGGAGTGTCCAGATCACAACCGGGGAGCTGTTTTTT,CAWSVQITTGELFF
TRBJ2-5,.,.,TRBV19,TGTGCCAGTAGTATAGATTTGGGACAACAAGAGACCCAGTACTTC,CASSIDLGQQETQYF
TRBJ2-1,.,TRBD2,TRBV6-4,TGTGCCAGCAGTCCAGGACTAGCGGGGGGCGAGCAGTTCTTC,CASSPGLAGGEQFF
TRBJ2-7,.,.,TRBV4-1,TGCGCCAGCAGCCAAGAGGTCCCAGTTCGGGGTCCGAACGAGCAGTACTTC,CASSQEVPVRGPNEQYF
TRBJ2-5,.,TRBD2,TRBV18,TGTGCCAGCTCACCACTTCTAGCGGGGGTACACGCTAACCAAGAGACCCAGTACTTC,CASSPLLAGVHANQETQYF